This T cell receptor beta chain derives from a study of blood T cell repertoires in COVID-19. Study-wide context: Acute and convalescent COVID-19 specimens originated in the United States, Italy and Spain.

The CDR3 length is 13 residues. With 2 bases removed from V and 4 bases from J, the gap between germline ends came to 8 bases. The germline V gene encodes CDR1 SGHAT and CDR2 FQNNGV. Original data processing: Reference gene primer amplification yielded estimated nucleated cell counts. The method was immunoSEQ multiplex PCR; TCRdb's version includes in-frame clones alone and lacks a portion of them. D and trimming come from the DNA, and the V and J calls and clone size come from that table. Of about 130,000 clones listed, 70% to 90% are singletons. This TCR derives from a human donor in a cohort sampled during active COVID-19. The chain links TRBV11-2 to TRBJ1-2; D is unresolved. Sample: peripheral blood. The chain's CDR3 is CASSLSGFYGYTF. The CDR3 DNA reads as TGTGCCAGCAGCTTATCCGGGTTCTATGGCTACACCTTC.